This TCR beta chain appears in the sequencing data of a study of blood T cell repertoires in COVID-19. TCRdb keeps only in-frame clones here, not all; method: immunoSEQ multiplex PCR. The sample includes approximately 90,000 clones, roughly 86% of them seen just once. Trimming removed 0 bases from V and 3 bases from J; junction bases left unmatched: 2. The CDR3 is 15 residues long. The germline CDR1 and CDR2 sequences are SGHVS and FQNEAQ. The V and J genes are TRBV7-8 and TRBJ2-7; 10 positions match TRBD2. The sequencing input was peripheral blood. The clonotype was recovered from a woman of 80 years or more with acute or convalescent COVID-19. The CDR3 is CASSLALAGGYEQYF. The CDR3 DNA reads TGTGCCAGCAGCTTAGCGTTAGCGGGGGGCTACGAGCAGTACTTC.